This T cell receptor beta chain was observed in a study of Ad26.COV2.S vaccination and SARS-CoV-2 variants. Whole-study results and caveats: Overall T cell responses may have been underestimated by the analyses of TCR breadth and depth. Vaccine and placebo groups showed comparable non-spike TCR breadth.

The treatment is: over 15 received Ad26.COV2.S at low or high dose, single or two shots; roughly 5 received placebo; per-sample allocation not given. Sample collection was performed on day 63 after the first vaccine or placebo injection. Built on an Ad26 vector, the vaccine expressed Wuhan-strain SARS-CoV-2 spike. Clones were sequenced by immunoSEQ multiplex PCR, and TCRdb holds only the in-frame ones, with some missing. The sample has about 680,000 clones, 80% to 90% seen once. As concerns this clone: What it recognizes is unknown.

Germline trimming cut 6 bases from V and 0 bases from J; bases unmatched to any gene: 14. The germline V gene has CDR1 PRHDT and CDR2 FYEKMQ (reference sequence). The CDR3 is 18 residues long. The V call is TRBV13, the J call TRBJ2-3, with 8 bases that match TRBD1. This clonotype originated in a person between 18 and 65 years old who received the Ad26.COV2.S COVID-19 vaccine or a placebo. The sequenced sample was peripheral blood, obtained in a trial of Ad26.COV2.S vaccine versus placebo. CDR3: CASRKRTGYTASTDTQYF. CDR3 bases: TGTGCCAGCAGAAAAAGGACAGGGTATACCGCTAGCACAGATACGCAGTATTTT. Complete variable domain (other parts from reference TRBV13 and TRBJ2-3): AAGVIQSPRHLIKEKRETATLKCYPIPRHDTVYWYQQGPGQDPQFLISFYEKMQSDKGSIPDRFSAQQFSDYHSELNMSSLELGDSALYFCASRKRTGYTASTDTQYFGPGTRLTVL.